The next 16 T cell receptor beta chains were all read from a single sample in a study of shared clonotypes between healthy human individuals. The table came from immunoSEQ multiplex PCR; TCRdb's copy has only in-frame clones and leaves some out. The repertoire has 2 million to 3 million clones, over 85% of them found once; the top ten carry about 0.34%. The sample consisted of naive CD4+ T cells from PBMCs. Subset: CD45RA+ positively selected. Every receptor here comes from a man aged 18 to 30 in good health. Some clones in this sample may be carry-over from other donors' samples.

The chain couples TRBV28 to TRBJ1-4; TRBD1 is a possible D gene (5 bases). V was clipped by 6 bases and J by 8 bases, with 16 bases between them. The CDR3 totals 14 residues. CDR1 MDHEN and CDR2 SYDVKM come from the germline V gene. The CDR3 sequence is CASSSEATEEKLFF. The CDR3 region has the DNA TGTGCCAGCAGCAGCGAAGCGACAGAGGAAAAACTGTTTTTT.

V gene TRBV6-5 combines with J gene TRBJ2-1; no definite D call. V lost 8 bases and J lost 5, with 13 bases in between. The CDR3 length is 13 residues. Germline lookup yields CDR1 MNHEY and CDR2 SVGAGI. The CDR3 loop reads CASSPGPHNEQFF. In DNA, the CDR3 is TGTGCCAGCTCCCCCGGGCCTCACAATGAGCAGTTCTTC.

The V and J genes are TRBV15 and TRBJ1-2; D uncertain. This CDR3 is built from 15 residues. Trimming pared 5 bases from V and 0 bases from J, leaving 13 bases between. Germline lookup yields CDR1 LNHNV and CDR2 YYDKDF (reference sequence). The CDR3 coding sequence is TGTGCCACCAGCCCCCTTTTGGCAGCTAACTATGGCTACACCTTC. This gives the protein CATSPLLAANYGYTF. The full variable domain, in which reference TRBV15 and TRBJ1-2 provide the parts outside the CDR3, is DAMVIQNPRYQVTQFGKPVTLSCSQTLNHNVMYWYQQKSSQAPKLLFHYYDKDFNNEADTPDNFQSRRPNTSFCFLDIRSPGLGDTAMYLCATSPLLAANYGYTFGSGTRLTVV.

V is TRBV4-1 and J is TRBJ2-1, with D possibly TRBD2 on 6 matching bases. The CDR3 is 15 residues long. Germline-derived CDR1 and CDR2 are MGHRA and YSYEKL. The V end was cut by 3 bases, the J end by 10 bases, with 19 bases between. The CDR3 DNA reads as TGCGCCAGCAGCCACCCCATTGGGGGACTCCACGAGCAGTTCTTC. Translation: CASSHPIGGLHEQFF.

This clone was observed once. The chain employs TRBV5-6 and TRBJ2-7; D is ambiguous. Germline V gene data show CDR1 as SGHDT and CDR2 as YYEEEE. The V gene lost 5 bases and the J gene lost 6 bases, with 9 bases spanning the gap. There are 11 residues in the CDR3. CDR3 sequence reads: CASREPPEQYF. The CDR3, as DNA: TGTGCCAGCAGGGAGCCCCCCGAGCAGTACTTC.

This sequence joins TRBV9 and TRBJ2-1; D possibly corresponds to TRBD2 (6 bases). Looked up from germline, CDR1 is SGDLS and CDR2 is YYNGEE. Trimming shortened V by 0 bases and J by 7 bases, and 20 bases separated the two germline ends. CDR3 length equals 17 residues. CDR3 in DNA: TGTGCCAGCAGCGTAGCTTTGGCCGGGAGTTCTACGAATGAGCAGTTCTTC. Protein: CASSVALAGSSTNEQFF.

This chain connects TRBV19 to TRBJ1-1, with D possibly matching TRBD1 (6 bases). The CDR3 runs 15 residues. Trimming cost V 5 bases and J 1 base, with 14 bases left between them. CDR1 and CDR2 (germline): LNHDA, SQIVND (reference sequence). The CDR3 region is CASSGGALGNTEAFF. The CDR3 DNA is TGTGCCAGTAGTGGGGGGGCCCTAGGGAACACTGAAGCTTTCTTT.

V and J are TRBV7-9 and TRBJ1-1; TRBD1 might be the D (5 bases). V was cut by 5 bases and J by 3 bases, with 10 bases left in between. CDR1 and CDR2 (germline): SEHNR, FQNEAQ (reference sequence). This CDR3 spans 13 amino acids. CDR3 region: CASSTQGDTEAFF. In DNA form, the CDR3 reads TGTGCCAGCAGCACTCAAGGGGACACTGAAGCTTTCTTT.

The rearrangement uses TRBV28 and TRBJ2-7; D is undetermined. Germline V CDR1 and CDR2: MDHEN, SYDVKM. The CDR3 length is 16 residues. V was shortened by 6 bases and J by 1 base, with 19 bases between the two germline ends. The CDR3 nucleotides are TGTGCCAGCAGCCTGACCGCGGCAGGCTTTTCCTACGAGCAGTACTTC. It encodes CASSLTAAGFSYEQYF.

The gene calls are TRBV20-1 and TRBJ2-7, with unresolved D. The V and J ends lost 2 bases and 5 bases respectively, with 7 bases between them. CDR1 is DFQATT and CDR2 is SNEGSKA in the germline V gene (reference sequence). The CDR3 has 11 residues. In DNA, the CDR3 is TGCAGTGCTAGACCTTGGGACGAGCAGTACTTC. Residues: CSARPWDEQYF.

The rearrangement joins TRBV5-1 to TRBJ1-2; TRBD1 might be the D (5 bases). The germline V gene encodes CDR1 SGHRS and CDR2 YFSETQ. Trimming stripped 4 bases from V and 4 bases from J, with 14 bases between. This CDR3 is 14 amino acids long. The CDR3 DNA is TGCGCCAGCAGCCCCGGGGGGGTCGGCTATGGCTACACCTTC. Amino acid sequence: CASSPGGVGYGYTF. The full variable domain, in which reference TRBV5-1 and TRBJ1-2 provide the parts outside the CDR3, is KAGVTQTPRYLIKTRGQQVTLSCSPISGHRSVSWYQQTPGQGLQFLFEYFSETQRNKGNFPGRFSGRQFSNSRSEMNVSTLELGDSALYLCASSPGGVGYGYTFGSGTRLTVV.

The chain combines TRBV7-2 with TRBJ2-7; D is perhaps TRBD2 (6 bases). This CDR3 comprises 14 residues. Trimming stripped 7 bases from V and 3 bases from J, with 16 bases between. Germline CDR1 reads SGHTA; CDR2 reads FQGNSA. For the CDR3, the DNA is TGTGCCAGCACCGCACCGGGGCGGGGCTACGAGCAGTACTTC. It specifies CASTAPGRGYEQYF.

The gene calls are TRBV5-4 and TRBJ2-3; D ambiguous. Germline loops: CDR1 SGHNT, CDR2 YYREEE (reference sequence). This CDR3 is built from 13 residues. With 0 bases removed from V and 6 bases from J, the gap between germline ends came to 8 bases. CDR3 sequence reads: CASSLGLEDTQYF. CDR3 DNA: TGTGCCAGCAGCTTGGGGCTAGAGGATACGCAGTATTTT.

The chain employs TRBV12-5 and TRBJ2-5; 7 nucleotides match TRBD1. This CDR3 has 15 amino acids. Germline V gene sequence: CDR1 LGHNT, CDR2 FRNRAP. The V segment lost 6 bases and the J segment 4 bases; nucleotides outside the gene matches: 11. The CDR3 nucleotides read TGTGCTAGTGGCCGGACGGACAGGATCGTAGAGACCCAGTACTTC. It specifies CASGRTDRIVETQYF. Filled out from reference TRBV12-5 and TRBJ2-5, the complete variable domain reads DARVTQTPRHKVTEMGQEVTMRCQPILGHNTVFWYRQTMMQGLELLAYFRNRAPLDDSGMPKDRFSAEMPDATLATLKIQPSEPRDSAVYFCASGRTDRIVETQYFGPGTRLLVL.

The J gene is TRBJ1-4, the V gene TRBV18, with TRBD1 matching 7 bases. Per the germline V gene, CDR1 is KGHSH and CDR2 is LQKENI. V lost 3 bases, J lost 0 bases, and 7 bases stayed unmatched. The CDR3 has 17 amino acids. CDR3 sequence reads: CASSPQQGSATNEKLFF. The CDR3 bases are TGTGCCAGCTCACCTCAACAGGGGTCTGCAACTAATGAAAAACTGTTTTTT. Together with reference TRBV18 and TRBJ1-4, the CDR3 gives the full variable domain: NAGVMQNPRHLVRRRGQEARLRCSPMKGHSHVYWYRQLPEEGLKFMVYLQKENIIDESGMPKERFSAEFPKEGPSILRIQQVVRGDSAAYFCASSPQQGSATNEKLFFGSGTQLSVL.

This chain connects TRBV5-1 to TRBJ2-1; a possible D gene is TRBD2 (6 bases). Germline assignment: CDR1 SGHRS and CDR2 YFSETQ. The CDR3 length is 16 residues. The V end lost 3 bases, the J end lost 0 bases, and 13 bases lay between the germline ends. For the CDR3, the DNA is TGCGCCAGCAGCTGGGGGGTCAATCCCTCCTACAATGAGCAGTTCTTC. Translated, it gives CASSWGVNPSYNEQFF.